This TCR beta chain was sequenced in a study of blood T cell repertoires in COVID-19. Study details: Researchers got acute and convalescent COVID-19 samples from the United States, Italy and Spain.

Profiling relied on immunoSEQ multiplex PCR, and the TCRdb table lists in-frame clones only, not all of them. The data hold tens of thousands of clones, with about nine tenths observed a single time. This receptor was obtained from a human donor with acute or convalescent COVID-19. The donor label of this sample is uncertain. Material: peripheral blood.

The chain's CDR3 is CAISEYQGPFGTEAFF. In nucleotides, the CDR3 is TGTGCCATCAGTGAGTACCAGGGTCCTTTTGGCACTGAAGCTTTCTTT. The chain carries TRBV10-3 and TRBJ1-1, with D perhaps matching TRBD1 (5 bases). Germline lookup yields CDR1 ENHRY and CDR2 SYGVKD. V was clipped by 1 base and J by 4 bases, with 16 bases between them. The CDR3 totals 16 residues.